This T cell receptor (beta chain) was captured by sequencing in a study of T cell responses to AZD1222 COVID-19 vaccine. General observations from the study: Donors were largely white British and mainly female; clonal diversity was possibly underestimated.

With regard to this clone: Its cognate antigen is unknown.

Some clones are missing from TCRdb's copy, which holds only in-frame ones; the method was immunoSEQ multiplex PCR. The sample yields more than 150,000 clones, around 90% seen once. The CDR3 length is 16 residues. Germline V gene lookup returns CDR1 LGHNT and CDR2 FRNRAP. Deletions cut 0 bases from V and 1 base from J, with 7 bases between. The source of this sequence is an adult in good health. This specimen was peripheral blood, taken on day 0 of AZD1222 vaccination. The gene calls are TRBV12-5 and TRBJ2-6, with no clear D. The CDR3, as DNA: TGTGCTAGTGGTTTGGTACTGGGGTCTGGGGCCAACGTCCTGACTTTC. The encoded protein is CASGLVLGSGANVLTF.